This T cell receptor beta chain was recorded in a study of spatial heterogeneity in lung cancer. About the study: Alpha-chain sequences were detected in numbers that were consistently lower than beta-chain sequences. As counted in raw reads, each unique TCR and UMI combination appeared more than ten times on average.

TCRdb fed the 5' RACE reads into MiXCR, producing one record per CDR3 protein. The sample yields over 2,500 distinct CDR3 sequences, about 9.4% seen once. V lost 4 bases, J lost 3 bases, and 10 bases lay in between. Germline lookup yields CDR1 GTSNPN and CDR2 SVGIG (reference sequence). CDR3 length equals 14 residues. By sample fraction, this clonotype is medium-sized. The time point is: sample taken at primary tumor resection. No cells were sorted before sequencing. The whole RNA sequenced was extracted from tumor, nontumor lung or frozen PBMC. Sequencing was performed on normal lung tissue next to the tumor, taken at surgery. This TCR derives from a male donor with early-stage non-small cell lung cancer. The V call is TRBV30, the J call TRBJ1-6; D gene uncertain. CDR3 region: CAWTPTDYNSPLHF. The CDR3 DNA is TGTGCCTGGACGCCTACAGACTATAATTCACCCCTCCACTTT.